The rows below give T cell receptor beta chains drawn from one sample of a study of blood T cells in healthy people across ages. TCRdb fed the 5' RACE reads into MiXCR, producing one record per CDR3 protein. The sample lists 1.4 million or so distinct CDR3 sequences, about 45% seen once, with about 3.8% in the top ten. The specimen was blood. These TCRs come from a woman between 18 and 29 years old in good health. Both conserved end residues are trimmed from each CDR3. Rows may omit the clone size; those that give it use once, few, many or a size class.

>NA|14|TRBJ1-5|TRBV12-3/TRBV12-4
ASSQRGRGMNQPQH
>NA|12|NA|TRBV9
ANSAGQVADEQY
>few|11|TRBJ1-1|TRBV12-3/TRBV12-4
ASSFRWGGEAF
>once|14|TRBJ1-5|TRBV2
ASSGRRWGGNQPQH
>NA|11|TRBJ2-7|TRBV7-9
ASSKLLVNEQY
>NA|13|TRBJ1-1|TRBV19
ASSMGTGLNTEAF
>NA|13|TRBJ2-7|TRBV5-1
ASSLAQAGADEQY
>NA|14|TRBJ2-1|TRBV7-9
ASSFPTASKKDEQF
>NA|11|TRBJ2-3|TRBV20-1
SAMWTSADTQY
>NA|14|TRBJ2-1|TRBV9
ASSVGGAGALNEQF
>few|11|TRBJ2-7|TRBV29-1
SAGTGGNYEQY
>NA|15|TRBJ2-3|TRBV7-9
ASSQQLAGGPVDTQY
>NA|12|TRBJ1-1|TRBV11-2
ASSTPGQNTEAF
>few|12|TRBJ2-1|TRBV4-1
ASSQEGSGGEQF
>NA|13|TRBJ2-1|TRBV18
ASSPPELAGDEQF
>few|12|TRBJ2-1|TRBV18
ASSQGGIGNEQF